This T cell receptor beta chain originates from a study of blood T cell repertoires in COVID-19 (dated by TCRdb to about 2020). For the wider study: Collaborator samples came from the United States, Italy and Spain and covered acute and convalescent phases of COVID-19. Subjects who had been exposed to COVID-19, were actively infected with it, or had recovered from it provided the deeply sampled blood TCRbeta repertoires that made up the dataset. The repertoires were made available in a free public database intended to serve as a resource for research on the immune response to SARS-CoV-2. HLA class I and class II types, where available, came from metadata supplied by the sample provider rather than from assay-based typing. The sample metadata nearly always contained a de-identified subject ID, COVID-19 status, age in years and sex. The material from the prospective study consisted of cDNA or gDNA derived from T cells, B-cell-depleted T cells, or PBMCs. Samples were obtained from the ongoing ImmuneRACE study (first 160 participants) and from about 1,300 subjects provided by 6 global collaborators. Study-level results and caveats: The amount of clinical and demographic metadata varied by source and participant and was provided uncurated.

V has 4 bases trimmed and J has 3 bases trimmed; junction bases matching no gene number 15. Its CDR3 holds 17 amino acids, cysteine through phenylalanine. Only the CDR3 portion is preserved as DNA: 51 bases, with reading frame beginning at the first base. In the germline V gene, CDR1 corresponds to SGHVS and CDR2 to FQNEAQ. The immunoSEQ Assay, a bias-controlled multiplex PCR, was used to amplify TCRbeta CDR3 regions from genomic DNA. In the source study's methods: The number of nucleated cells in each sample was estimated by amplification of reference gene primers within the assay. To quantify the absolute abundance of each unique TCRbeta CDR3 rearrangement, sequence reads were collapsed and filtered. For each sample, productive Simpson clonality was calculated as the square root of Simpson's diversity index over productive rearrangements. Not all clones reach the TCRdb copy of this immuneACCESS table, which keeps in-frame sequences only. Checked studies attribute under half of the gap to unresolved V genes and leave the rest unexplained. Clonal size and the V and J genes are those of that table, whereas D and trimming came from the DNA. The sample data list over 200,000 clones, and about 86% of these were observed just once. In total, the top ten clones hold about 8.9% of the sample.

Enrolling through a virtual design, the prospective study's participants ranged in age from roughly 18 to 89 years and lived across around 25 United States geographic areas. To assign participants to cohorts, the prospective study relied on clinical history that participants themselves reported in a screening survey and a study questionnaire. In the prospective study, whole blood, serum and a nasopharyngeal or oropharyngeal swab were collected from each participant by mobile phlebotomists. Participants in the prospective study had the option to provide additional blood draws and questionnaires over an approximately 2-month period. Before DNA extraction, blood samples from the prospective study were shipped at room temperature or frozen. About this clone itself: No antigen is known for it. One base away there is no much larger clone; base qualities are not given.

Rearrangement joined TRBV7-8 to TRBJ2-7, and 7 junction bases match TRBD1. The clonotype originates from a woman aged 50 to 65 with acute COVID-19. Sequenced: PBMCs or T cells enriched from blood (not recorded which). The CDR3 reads CASSSRGRFLMVYEQYF. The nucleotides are TGTGCCAGCAGCTCTAGGGGGCGTTTTTTAATGGTCTACGAGCAGTACTTC.